This is a list of T cell receptor beta chains from one sample in a study of technical replicates of blood from several donors. Produced via immunoSEQ multiplex PCR; TCRdb's table is partial and in-frame only. The sample carries some 93,000 clones, roughly 96% recorded once. The specimen sequenced was T cells isolated from PBMCs. These receptors all come from a human donor in good health. Each CDR3 is given without its conserved first and last residue. Each record gives: J gene, V gene, clone size, D gene, CDR3 protein. D genes are given only for firm matches. Size tells how often a clone was seen (once, few, many) or the class of an expanded clone, and some rows leave it out.

>TRBJ2-5|TRBV11-2|-|TRBD1
ASSSLTGTGTQY
>TRBJ1-2|TRBV9|-|-
ASSVAGGFNPYGYT
>TRBJ2-7|TRBV7-3|once|-
ASSCGQKGSYEQY
>TRBJ2-7|TRBV29-1|-|TRBD2
SVWLKRGNGALREQY
>TRBJ2-7|TRBV4-1|-|TRBD2
ASSPSGLAAYEQY
>TRBJ2-7|TRBV5-1|-|-
ASRGGGAAYEQY
>TRBJ2-3|TRBV7-2|-|TRBD2
ASSLAVRGLAETDTQY
>TRBJ2-4|TRBV28|-|TRBD1
ASSGTGITKNIQY
>TRBJ2-7|TRBV30|-|-
AWSLRPGMGEQY
>TRBJ1-2|TRBV7-9|-|-
ASSLEKRGGYT
>TRBJ1-2|TRBV5-6|-|TRBD1
ASSSTGQVRLDYGYT
>TRBJ2-1|TRBV28|once|TRBD1
ASGTANNEQF
>TRBJ1-4|TRBV28|once|TRBD1
ASSSSSPRDREANEKLF
>TRBJ1-4|TRBV6-1|-|TRBD1
AGLDRGVEKLF
>TRBJ1-1|TRBV5-4|few|TRBD1
ASSPEDRANTEAF
>TRBJ1-2|TRBV5-1|-|-
ASSLGRYYGYT
>TRBJ1-3|TRBV29-1|-|TRBD1
SVADRGTGNTIY
>TRBJ1-2|TRBV29-1|-|-
SVESREIIGYT
>TRBJ1-1|TRBV6-1|once|-
AGRVENTEAF
>TRBJ1-2|TRBV5-1|-|TRBD1
ASSLGSGGSGEYGYT
>TRBJ1-1|TRBV7-6|-|-
ASSYEEIKTEAF
>TRBJ2-3|TRBV4-1|-|-
ASSPLRGNHTDTQY
>TRBJ2-7|TRBV28|-|-
ASSRPGHPDEQY
>TRBJ1-1|TRBV7-8|-|TRBD1
ASSLRAQGALNTEAF
>TRBJ2-2|TRBV4-2|once|-
ASSQVLRTSRRPGELF
>TRBJ1-1|TRBV5-1|-|TRBD1
ASSSSYRGSSAF
>TRBJ2-6|TRBV23-1|-|TRBD1
ASGRQGPSLGSGANVLT
>TRBJ2-7|TRBV11-3|-|-
ASSSSYEQY
>TRBJ2-1|TRBV7-6|-|-
ASSIATANNNEQF
>TRBJ2-1|TRBV14|-|TRBD2
ASSPLAGGPSEQF
>TRBJ2-7|TRBV11-3|-|-
ASALPAGSYEQY
>TRBJ2-5|TRBV28|-|TRBD2
ASSPGEAGVETQY
>TRBJ2-7|TRBV28|-|-
ASSLALRNEQY
>TRBJ2-3|TRBV5-1|-|TRBD1
ASSLGQGDTQY
>TRBJ2-7|TRBV19|-|TRBD2
ASSMGLAGPYEQY
>TRBJ2-1|TRBV7-6|once|TRBD2
ASSLVGLAGWGNEQF
>TRBJ2-7|TRBV2|-|TRBD1
ASSEPPRQGGSGEQY